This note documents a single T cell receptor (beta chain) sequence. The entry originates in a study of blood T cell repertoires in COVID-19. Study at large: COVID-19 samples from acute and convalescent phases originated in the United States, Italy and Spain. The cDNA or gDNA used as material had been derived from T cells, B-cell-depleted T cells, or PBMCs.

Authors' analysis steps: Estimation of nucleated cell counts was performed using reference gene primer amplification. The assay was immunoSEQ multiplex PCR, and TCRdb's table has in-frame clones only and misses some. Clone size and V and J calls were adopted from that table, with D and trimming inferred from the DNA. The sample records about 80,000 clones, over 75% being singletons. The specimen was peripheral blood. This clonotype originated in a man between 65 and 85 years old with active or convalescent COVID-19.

The CDR3 coding sequence is TGTGCCATCAGTGACAGGGCTAACTATGGCTACACCTTC. Its translation is CAISDRANYGYTF. This rearrangement joins TRBV10-3 to TRBJ1-2, with TRBD1 as a possible D gene (5 bases). Germline CDR1 is ENHRY and CDR2 is SYGVKD. This CDR3 region has 13 residues. V was clipped by 3 bases and J by 0 bases, with 5 bases between them.